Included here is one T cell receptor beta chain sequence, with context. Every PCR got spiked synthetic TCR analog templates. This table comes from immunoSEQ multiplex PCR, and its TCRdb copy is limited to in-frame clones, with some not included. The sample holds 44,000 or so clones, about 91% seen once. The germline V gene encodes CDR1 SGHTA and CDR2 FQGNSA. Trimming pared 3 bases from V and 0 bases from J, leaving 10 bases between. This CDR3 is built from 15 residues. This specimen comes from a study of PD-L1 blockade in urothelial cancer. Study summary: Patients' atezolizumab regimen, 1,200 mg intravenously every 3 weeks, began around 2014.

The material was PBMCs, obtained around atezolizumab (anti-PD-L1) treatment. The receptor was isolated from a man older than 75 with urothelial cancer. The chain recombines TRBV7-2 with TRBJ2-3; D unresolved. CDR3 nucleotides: TGTGCCAGCAGCTTCTCTGGGCCCAGCACAGATACGCAGTATTTT. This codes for CASSFSGPSTDTQYF.